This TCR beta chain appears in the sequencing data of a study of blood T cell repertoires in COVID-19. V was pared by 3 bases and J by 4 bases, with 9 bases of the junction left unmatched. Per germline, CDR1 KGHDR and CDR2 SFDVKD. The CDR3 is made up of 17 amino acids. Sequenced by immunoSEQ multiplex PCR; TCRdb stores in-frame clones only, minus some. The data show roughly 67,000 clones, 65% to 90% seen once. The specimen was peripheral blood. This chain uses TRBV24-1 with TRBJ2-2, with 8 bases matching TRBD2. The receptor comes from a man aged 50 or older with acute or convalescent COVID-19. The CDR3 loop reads CATSDPGGSGVTGELFF. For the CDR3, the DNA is TGTGCCACCAGTGATCCCGGGGGTAGCGGGGTCACCGGGGAGCTGTTTTTT.